The clone carrying this T cell receptor beta chain was counted a few times. This sample stems from a study of blood T cell repertoires in COVID-19. For the study at large: Sites across the United States, Italy and Spain contributed samples from acute and convalescent COVID-19.

Trimming took off 3 bases at V and 6 bases at J, with 6 bases between the two ends. Germline-derived CDR1 and CDR2 are MNHNS and SASEGT. The CDR3 spans 13 residues. Per the original methods: Scientists estimated how many nucleated cells there were by amplifying reference gene primers. Here immunoSEQ multiplex PCR was the method, and the copy in TCRdb shows in-frame clones only, minus some. That table is the source of V, J and clone size, and D and trimming were worked out from the DNA. The profile shows tens of thousands of clones, 82% of them singletons. This rearrangement joins TRBV6-1 to TRBJ1-6; D is unresolved. This clonotype was sampled from a man in his fifties or sixties with active or convalescent COVID-19. Sample: peripheral blood. The CDR3 DNA follows: TGTGCCAGCAGTGACGCGTTTAATTCACCCCTCCACTTT. This sequence encodes CASSDAFNSPLHF.